Each of the 22 T cell receptor beta chains below was sequenced from the same sample in a study of regulatory T cells in long-lasting Graves disease. Specified time point: persistent/refractory GD, antithyroid drugs over 5 years with positive TRAb. The TCR library used RNA extracted from PBMCs. Libraries of TCR beta came from iRepertoire HTBI primers plus Arm-PCR of CDR3 regions. TCRdb used MiXCR to reprocess the multiplex PCR reads, holding one entry per CDR3 protein. The sample has approximately 500,000 distinct CDR3 sequences, around a fifth seen once. Sequenced here: peripheral blood mononuclear cells (PBMCs), sampled when the disease was refractory, from a patient treated with antithyroid drugs. The source of these receptors is a female donor with Graves disease.

The chain uses TRBV4-2 and TRBJ2-5; the match to TRBD2 covers 7 bases. Germline V gene lookup returns CDR1 LGHNA and CDR2 YNFKEQ. The trim removed 2 bases at V and 5 bases at J, leaving 5 bases unmatched. The CDR3 has 14 residues. The CDR3 nucleotides read TGTGCCAGCAGCCAACCGGGGGGTCGGGAGACCCAGTACTTC. It codes for CASSQPGGRETQYF.

The chain links TRBV5-1 to TRBJ2-2; D is perhaps TRBD1 (5 bases). Trimming left V 0 bases short and J 1 base short, with 10 bases between. Germline values: CDR1 SGHRS, CDR2 YFSETQ. This CDR3 spans 16 amino acids. DNA for the CDR3: TGCGCCAGCAGCTTGGGGTCACAGGTGAACACCGGGGAGCTGTTTTTT. This encodes CASSLGSQVNTGELFF.

In this sample, this clonotype turned up many times. V usage is TRBV28 and J usage is TRBJ1-5; 9 positions agree with TRBD1. CDR3 size: 15 residues. V shed 6 bases and J 7 bases; nucleotides not matched to a gene: 10. Per the germline V gene, CDR1 is MDHEN and CDR2 is SYDVKM. The CDR3 DNA reads as TGTGCCAGCAGCCCAGACAGGGGGGCGAGGCAGCCCCAGCATTTT. Encoded protein: CASSPDRGARQPQHF.

At least ten counts were recorded for this clonotype. V and J are TRBV28 and TRBJ1-1, with TRBD1 matching over 10 bases. Germline V gene lookup returns CDR1 MDHEN and CDR2 SYDVKM. With V trimmed by 5 bases and J by 0 bases, 6 bases remained unmatched. The length of the CDR3 is 16 residues. The chain's CDR3 is CASSGQGGSLNTEAFF. The CDR3, as DNA: TGTGCCAGCAGTGGACAGGGGGGGAGTTTGAACACTGAAGCTTTCTTT.

The V and J genes are TRBV12-5 and TRBJ1-1; D is uncertain. V shed 0 bases and J shed 0 bases, with 23 bases lying between them. CDR3 length equals 20 residues. Germline values: CDR1 LGHNT, CDR2 FRNRAP. The CDR3 loop is CASGLVLGGVGSSMNTEAFF. The CDR3 nucleotides read TGTGCTAGTGGTTTGGTACTAGGTGGGGTCGGGAGCTCCATGAACACTGAAGCTTTCTTT.

This clonotype was observed at least ten times. The genes are TRBV7-9 and TRBJ2-3; TRBD1 might be the D (6 bases). Trimming cost V 3 bases and J 4 bases, with 11 bases left between them. The CDR3 has 14 residues. Germline V lookup: CDR1 SEHNR, CDR2 FQNEAQ (reference sequence). In DNA, the CDR3 is TGTGCCAGCAGCTTCCGCCCAGGGGCAGATACGCAGTATTTT. This gives the protein CASSFRPGADTQYF.

V and J are TRBV7-8 and TRBJ2-1; TRBD2 is a possible D gene (6 bases). Germline V CDR1 and CDR2: SGHVS, FQNEAQ. The V end was cut by 5 bases, the J end by 10 bases, with 12 bases between. The CDR3 has 12 residues. The CDR3 protein is CASSHGAGEQFF. The CDR3 bases are TGTGCCAGCAGCCACGGGGCGGGGGAGCAGTTCTTC.

This clonotype occurred many times. The chain is built from TRBV12-3 or TRBV12-4 and TRBJ1-2; tentative D call: TRBD1 (5 bases). Trimming left V 4 bases short and J 5 bases short, with 11 bases between. The CDR3 totals 13 residues. The CDR3 here is CASSWAREYGYTF. The CDR3 DNA reads TGTGCCAGCAGTTGGGCCAGGGAATATGGCTACACCTTC.

V usage is TRBV19 and J usage is TRBJ2-3; no firm D call. The CDR3 has 15 residues. Germline V gives CDR1 LNHDA, CDR2 SQIVND (reference sequence). V dropped 3 bases and J dropped 3 bases, with 13 bases sitting between them. Here the CDR3 reads CASSIMGIETDTQYF. The CDR3 DNA reads TGTGCCAGTAGTATCATGGGGATAGAGACAGATACGCAGTATTTT.

This chain uses TRBV28 with TRBJ1-2; D gene ambiguous. From germline, CDR1 is MDHEN and CDR2 SYDVKM. This CDR3 region has 10 residues. V lost 4 bases and J 8 bases, leaving 5 bases between the germline ends. The CDR3 loop reads CASSSGGYTF. The CDR3, as DNA: TGTGCCAGCAGTTCCGGGGGCTACACCTTC.

The chain combines TRBV6-9 with TRBJ2-5, with D possibly being TRBD2 (5 bases). V lost 3 bases and J 3 bases, leaving 8 bases between the germline ends. The germline V gene encodes CDR1 MNHGY and CDR2 SVAAGI. This CDR3 comprises 13 residues. The CDR3 sequence is CASSYPGEETQYF. CDR3 nucleotide sequence: TGTGCCAGCAGTTACCCCGGGGAAGAGACCCAGTACTTC.

V usage is TRBV20-1 and J usage is TRBJ2-7; possibly TRBD1 or TRBD2 for D (5 bases each). V gave up 3 bases and J gave up 2 bases, with 14 bases separating them. The length of the CDR3 is 14 residues. CDR1 DFQATT and CDR2 SNEGSKA come from the germline V gene (reference sequence). CDR3 nucleotide sequence: TGCAGTGCTAGGGCCGGGACCGCCGCCTACGAGCAGTACTTC. Translation: CSARAGTAAYEQYF.

The chain couples TRBV29-1 to TRBJ2-6; D uncertain. CDR3 size: 15 residues. Per germline, CDR1 SQVTM and CDR2 ANQGSEA. V gave up 4 bases and J gave up 1 base, with 11 bases separating them. In DNA form, the CDR3 reads TGCAGCGTTGGATCCATCGGTTCTGGGGCCAACGTCCTGACTTTC. Its translation: CSVGSIGSGANVLTF.

The CDR3 bases are TGCAGCGTTGTGGGGAACAGGACGAACACTGAAGCTTTCTTT. Its protein is CSVVGNRTNTEAFF. This rearrangement joins TRBV29-1 to TRBJ1-1, with a tentative D call TRBD1 (5 bases). CDR3 size: 14 residues. V was trimmed by 4 bases and J by 1 base, leaving 13 bases between them. The germline CDR1 and CDR2 sequences are SQVTM and ANQGSEA.

This clonotype occurred many times. The rearrangement links TRBV12-5 to TRBJ2-7; 9 nucleotides align to TRBD2. Germline values: CDR1 LGHNT, CDR2 FRNRAP. This CDR3 contains 15 residues. V lost 6 bases, J lost 2 bases, and 8 bases stayed unmatched. Written as DNA, the CDR3 is TGTGCTAGTGGCCGAGGGACTAGCCCAACCTACGAGCAGTACTTC. As protein: CASGRGTSPTYEQYF.

This clonotype was detected many times. The chain uses TRBV12-3 or TRBV12-4 and TRBJ1-1; TRBD1 might be the D (6 bases). Trimming left V 6 bases short and J 1 base short, with 12 bases between. The CDR3 length is 14 residues. The CDR3 DNA reads as TGTGCCAGCAGCCTACAGGGCCAGAACACTGAAGCTTTCTTT. This gives the protein CASSLQGQNTEAFF.

This clonotype was seen repeatedly, ten times or more. This chain joins TRBV12-3 or TRBV12-4 and TRBJ1-4; 8 nucleotides align to TRBD1. V was clipped by 6 bases and J by 0 bases; unmatched bases: 12. The CDR3 consists of 18 residues. This CDR3 reads CASRIQGGPRTTNEKLFF. CDR3 sequence (DNA): TGTGCCAGCAGGATACAGGGGGGCCCGAGGACAACTAATGAAAAACTGTTTTTT.

This clonotype was seen repeatedly, ten times or more. This chain links TRBV12-3 or TRBV12-4 with TRBJ1-1, with D hard to call. The CDR3 loop spans 13 amino acids. The ends were cut back, 7 bases at V and 0 bases at J, with 9 bases in the middle. The CDR3 spells CASTLRMNTEAFF. The CDR3, as DNA: TGTGCCAGCACCCTACGGATGAACACTGAAGCTTTCTTT.

The chain links TRBV18 to TRBJ2-5, with 7 bases that match TRBD1. V was clipped by 4 bases and J by 5 bases; unmatched bases: 13. Per the germline V gene, CDR1 is KGHSH and CDR2 is LQKENI. The CDR3 loop spans 16 amino acids. The CDR3, as DNA: TGTGCCAGCTCACTTCAGGAGACAGGGATACGGGAGACCCAGTACTTC. Its translation: CASSLQETGIRETQYF.

J is TRBJ1-2 and V is TRBV28, with a weak D call TRBD1 (6 bases). CDR1 and CDR2 (germline): MDHEN, SYDVKM. The CDR3 has 15 residues. V was cut by 7 bases and J by 2 bases, with 17 bases left in between. The DNA for the CDR3 is TGTGCCAGCATCTCAGGACAGACAACCAACTATGGCTACACCTTC. Translated, it gives CASISGQTTNYGYTF.

This rearrangement joins TRBV2 to TRBJ2-3; D gene ambiguous. The V end was cut by 4 bases, the J end by 1 base, with 12 bases between. Germline V gene data show CDR1 as SNHLY and CDR2 as FYNNEI. This CDR3 spans 15 amino acids. DNA for the CDR3: TGTGCCAGCAGTGGTTCAACCTACGGCACAGATACGCAGTATTTT. This encodes CASSGSTYGTDTQYF.

The CDR3 coding sequence is TGCGCCAGCAGCTTTCCGGGGAGCTCCTACAATGAGCAGTTCTTC. Translation: CASSFPGSSYNEQFF. The V call is TRBV5-1, the J call TRBJ2-1, with D possibly matching TRBD2 (5 bases). Trimming removed 2 bases from V and 0 bases from J, with 9 bases in between. From germline, CDR1 is SGHRS and CDR2 YFSETQ. The CDR3 spans 15 residues. The full variable domain, with the rest looked up from reference TRBV5-1 and TRBJ2-1, is KAGVTQTPRYLIKTRGQQVTLSCSPISGHRSVSWYQQTPGQGLQFLFEYFSETQRNKGNFPGRFSGRQFSNSRSEMNVSTLELGDSALYLCASSFPGSSYNEQFFGPGTRLTVL.